A single sample gave rise to the 12 T cell receptor beta chains below, sequenced in a study of T cell repertoires in cytomegalovirus infection. TCRdb reprocessed the reads via MiXCR and lists one record per CDR3 protein. The sample has hundreds of thousands of distinct CDR3 sequences, approximately 8.9% seen once. The sample was PBMCs. The receptors here all came from a human donor in good health (CMV status not recorded). Some clones in this sample may be carry-over from other donors' samples.

The V call is TRBV6-1, the J call TRBJ2-2, with D maybe TRBD1 (6 bases). Germline CDR1 reads MNHNS; CDR2 reads SASEGT. Trimming stripped 6 bases from V and 1 base from J, with 12 bases between. The CDR3 has 15 amino acids. The CDR3 sequence is CASRSTGLNTGELFF. CDR3 DNA sequence: TGTGCCAGCAGATCAACAGGGTTGAACACCGGGGAGCTGTTTTTT.

There are many counts of this clonotype. CDR3 coding DNA: TGTGCCAGCAAAGGAGCGGATCCAAGAAATGAGCAGTTCTTC. It is translated as CASKGADPRNEQFF. This chain joins TRBV2 and TRBJ2-1, with a weak D call TRBD2 (5 bases). CDR1 is SNHLY, CDR2 FYNNEI, per germline. Between the trimmed V and J ends, which lost 7 bases and 7 bases, there was a span of 17 bases. The length of the CDR3 is 14 residues.

This clonotype showed up many times. The chain links TRBV12-3 or TRBV12-4 to TRBJ2-4; D gene unclear. CDR3 length equals 12 residues. V was cut by 1 base and J by 3 bases, with 1 base left in between. CDR3 in amino acids: CASSLVKNIQYF. CDR3 nucleotides: TGTGCCAGCAGTTTAGTCAAAAACATTCAGTACTTC.

This clonotype was counted ten times or more. The gene calls are TRBV18 and TRBJ2-3, with D perhaps matching TRBD2 (5 bases). Germline V gene lookup returns CDR1 KGHSH and CDR2 LQKENI. V lost 8 bases to trimming and J lost 7 bases, with 10 bases between them. The CDR3 runs 11 residues. This chain's CDR3 is CASEGRNTQYF. CDR3 nucleotides: TGTGCCAGCGAAGGGAGAAATACGCAGTATTTT. The full variable domain, with the rest looked up from reference TRBV18 and TRBJ2-3, is NAGVMQNPRHLVRRRGQEARLRCSPMKGHSHVYWYRQLPEEGLKFMVYLQKENIIDESGMPKERFSAEFPKEGPSILRIQQVVRGDSAAYFCASEGRNTQYFGPGTRLTVL.

This clonotype was seen more than once but under ten times. The V call is TRBV20-1, the J call TRBJ1-4, with unresolved D. The V gene lost 1 base and the J gene lost 6 bases, with 9 bases spanning the gap. The germline CDR1 and CDR2 sequences are DFQATT and SNEGSKA (reference sequence). The CDR3 has 13 amino acids. This chain's CDR3 is CSARVRQDEKLFF. The DNA for the CDR3 is TGCAGTGCTAGAGTCCGTCAGGATGAAAAACTGTTTTTT.

This clonotype was counted ten times or more. The rearrangement links TRBV29-1 to TRBJ1-2; no clear D gene. The length of the CDR3 is 12 residues. V shed 7 bases and J shed 4 bases, with 13 bases lying between them. Per germline, CDR1 SQVTM and CDR2 ANQGSEA. CDR3 residues: CSATFEFYGYTF. CDR3 nucleotides: TGCAGCGCGACATTCGAATTCTATGGCTACACCTTC.

This clonotype was seen many times. CDR3 bases: TGTGCCAGCAGCCCTCCGGGACTAAACAATGAGCAGTTCTTC. Translated, it gives CASSPPGLNNEQFF. This sequence joins TRBV11-1 and TRBJ2-1; 7 bases fit TRBD2. V trimming: 5 bases; J trimming: 5 bases; junction bases outside the gene matches: 6. Germline V gene data show CDR1 as SGHAT and CDR2 as FQDESV (reference sequence). The CDR3 has 14 amino acids.

At least ten counts were recorded for this clonotype. The rearrangement joins TRBV6-5 to TRBJ2-3; a possible D gene is TRBD2 (6 bases). Germline CDR1 is MNHEY and CDR2 is SVGAGI. The CDR3 contains 14 residues. V lost 7 bases and J lost 5, with 16 bases in between. The CDR3 region has the DNA TGTGCCAGCAAAGGACTAACTCGGGGAGATACGCAGTATTTT. Translating it yields CASKGLTRGDTQYF.

This clonotype appeared many times. The CDR3 nucleotides read TGCAGCGGGCGGGACTACACAAGAAACAATGAGCAGTTCTTC. It is translated as CSGRDYTRNNEQFF. The chain employs TRBV29-1 and TRBJ2-1; 7 positions agree with TRBD2. The CDR3 is 14 amino acids. CDR1 is SQVTM, CDR2 ANQGSEA, per germline. V shed 7 bases and J 5 bases; nucleotides not matched to a gene: 11.

This chain uses TRBV27 with TRBJ1-2; D is uncertain. The CDR3 has 14 amino acids. Trimming stripped 2 bases from V and 4 bases from J, with 11 bases between. Germline lookup yields CDR1 MNHEY and CDR2 SMNVEV (reference sequence). The CDR3 protein is CASSLGWRPYGYTF. CDR3 DNA: TGTGCCAGCAGTTTAGGATGGCGCCCCTATGGCTACACCTTC.

The chain recombines TRBV28 with TRBJ2-5, with D perhaps TRBD2 (6 bases). Per the germline V gene, CDR1 is MDHEN and CDR2 is SYDVKM. V was pared by 4 bases and J by 3 bases, with 15 bases between. CDR3 length: 15 residues. The CDR3 here is CASSSPGTYKETQYF. CDR3 sequence (DNA): TGTGCCAGCAGTTCCCCCGGGACTTATAAAGAGACCCAGTACTTC.

The rearrangement joins TRBV6-6 to TRBJ2-1; a weak D match, TRBD1 (6 bases). The germline CDR1 and CDR2 sequences are MNHNY and SVGAGI (reference sequence). This CDR3 is built from 17 residues. V dropped 5 bases and J dropped 3 bases, with 20 bases sitting between them. CDR3 region: CASSPRGDRFFYNEQFF. The CDR3, as DNA: TGTGCCAGCAGTCCCAGGGGTGACAGGTTCTTCTACAATGAGCAGTTCTTC.